A selection of T cell receptor beta chains follows, all from one sample in a study of blood T cell repertoires in COVID-19. Repertoires were generated with immunoSEQ multiplex PCR, while TCRdb's copy carries only in-frame clones and drops some. Found here are about 250,000 clones, approximately 83% of them singletons; the top ten hold less than 6.5%. The sequencing sample was made of peripheral blood. These TCRs come from a human donor in a cohort sampled during active COVID-19. Both conserved end residues are part of each CDR3. Fields, in order: V gene, D gene, clone size, J gene, CDR3 protein, CDR3 DNA. The D gene is left open where the match is weak. Size tells how often a clone was seen (once, few, many) or the class of an expanded clone, and some rows leave it out.

>TRBV20-1|-|-|TRBJ2-7
CSASSISYEQYF
TGCAGTGCTAGTTCTATAAGCTACGAGCAGTACTTC
>TRBV11-3|-|few|TRBJ1-1
CASSPQRTDGPGTAFF
TGTGCCAGCAGCCCCCAGAGGACAGATGGCCCTGGTACAGCTTTCTTT
>TRBV7-2|-|-|TRBJ1-2
CASSLQQGLSGYTF
TGTGCCAGCAGCTTACAACAGGGTCTTTCGGGCTACACCTTC
>TRBV3-1/TRBV3-2|TRBD1|-|TRBJ2-7
CASSYRTGHYEQYF
TGTGCCAGCAGCTACCGGACAGGGCACTACGAGCAGTACTTC
>TRBV7-2|-|-|TRBJ2-5
CASSLVIGTYKETQYF
TGTGCCAGCAGCTTAGTGATAGGGACTTATAAAGAGACCCAGTACTTC
>TRBV14|-|-|TRBJ2-5
CASSQNRVETQYF
TGTGCCAGCAGCCAAAACAGGGTAGAGACCCAGTACTTC
>TRBV7-7|TRBD2|-|TRBJ2-5
CASSPTSVGETQYF
TGTGCTAGCAGCCCTACTAGCGTCGGCGAGACCCAGTACTTC
>TRBV6-5|-|-|TRBJ2-1
CASTLLQGNEQFF
TGTGCCAGCACCTTGCTACAGGGCAATGAGCAGTTCTTC
>TRBV28|TRBD2|once|TRBJ2-1
CASSLWTSGGHNEQFF
TGTGCCAGCAGTTTATGGACTAGCGGGGGCCACAATGAGCAGTTCTTC
>TRBV6-6|-|few|TRBJ1-4
CASSYRRFGELFF
TGTGCCAGCAGTTATCGACGGTTCGGGGAACTGTTTTTT
>TRBV7-6|-|-|TRBJ2-3
CASSLSLGHLATDTQYF
TGTGCCAGCAGCTTAAGTCTAGGACACTTAGCCACAGATACGCAGTATTTT
>TRBV6-1|TRBD2|once|TRBJ2-3
CASSDLAGAGTDTQYF
TGTGCCAGCAGTGACTTAGCGGGAGCGGGCACAGATACGCAGTATTTT
>TRBV3-1/TRBV3-2|TRBD1|few|TRBJ1-5
CASSRGQGRQPQHF
TGTGCCAGCAGCCGAGGACAGGGTAGACAGCCCCAGCATTTT
>TRBV6-5|-|-|TRBJ1-5
CASRGGGGSHQPQHF
TGTGCCAGCAGGGGGGGAGGGGGTTCCCATCAGCCCCAGCATTTT
>TRBV28|-|-|TRBJ2-6
CASSFSRSGANVLTF
TGTGCCAGCAGTTTTTCTCGCTCTGGGGCCAACGTCCTGACTTTC
>TRBV12-3/TRBV12-4|-|-|TRBJ2-4
CASSSMGNIQYF
TGTGCCAGCAGTTCAATGGGCAATATTCAGTACTTC
>TRBV7-3|TRBD1|few|TRBJ1-1
CASSLTKGARTEAFF
TGTGCCAGCAGCTTAACGAAGGGGGCAAGGACTGAAGCTTTCTTT
>TRBV28|-|-|TRBJ1-1
CASSLTGPTEAFF
TGTGCCAGCAGTCTCACAGGGCCCACTGAAGCTTTCTTT
>TRBV19|TRBD1|-|TRBJ1-4
CASSFRDRVGGKLFF
TGTGCCAGTAGTTTCCGGGACAGGGTCGGAGGAAAACTGTTTTTT
>TRBV11-2|TRBD2|-|TRBJ2-7
CASSFTGGASYEQYF
TGTGCCAGCAGCTTCACGGGGGGGGCCTCCTACGAGCAGTACTTC